The next 25 T cell receptor beta chains were all read from a single sample in a study of T cell responses to AZD1222 COVID-19 vaccine. Generated by immunoSEQ multiplex PCR, the TCRdb table keeps only in-frame clones and is missing some. This table has about 99,000 clones, 80% to 90% appearing once. The sequencing here drew on peripheral blood, taken on day 0 of AZD1222 vaccination. These receptors all come from an adult in good health.

This sequence joins TRBV7-9 and TRBJ1-1; D unclear. Germline V gives CDR1 SEHNR, CDR2 FQNEAQ (reference sequence). The CDR3 is made up of 12 amino acids. The V end lost 7 bases, the J end lost 1 base, and 7 bases lay between the germline ends. CDR3 nucleotides: TGTGCCAGCATACCAGGGAACACTGAAGCTTTCTTT. Protein product: CASIPGNTEAFF.

This chain connects TRBV6-5 to TRBJ1-2, with 9 bases identical to TRBD1. CDR1 and CDR2 from the germline V gene are MNHEY and SVGAGI. There are 13 residues in the CDR3. J was trimmed by 7 bases and V by 6 bases; bases with no gene match: 6. The CDR3 loop reads CASRETGGLGYTF. Here the CDR3 DNA reads TGTGCCAGCAGGGAGACAGGGGGGCTTGGCTACACCTTC.

J is TRBJ2-7 and V is TRBV10-3; D not certain. Germline CDR1 reads ENHRY; CDR2 reads SYGVKD. The CDR3 covers 14 residues. V was pared by 3 bases and J by 2 bases, with 11 bases between. The CDR3 protein is CAISDPRSAYEQYF. The CDR3 region has the DNA TGTGCCATCAGTGATCCCCGGTCCGCCTACGAGCAGTACTTC.

The rearrangement links TRBV9 to TRBJ1-5, with TRBD1 matching over 10 bases. Germline CDR1 and CDR2: SGDLS and YYNGEE. The J segment lost 9 bases and the V segment lost 4 bases, leaving 7 bases of the junction unmatched. This CDR3 region has 14 residues. The CDR3 region is CASSSETGGWPQHF. As DNA, the CDR3 is TGTGCCAGCAGCTCGGAGACAGGGGGCTGGCCCCAGCATTTT.

The V call is TRBV30, the J call TRBJ2-2; 10 nucleotides line up with TRBD1. The CDR3 loop spans 16 amino acids. The trim removed 1 base at V and 5 bases at J, leaving 7 bases unmatched. The germline CDR1 and CDR2 sequences are GTSNPN and SVGIG (reference sequence). CDR3 sequence reads: CAWSGPTGGKTGELFF. The CDR3 DNA reads TGTGCCTGGAGTGGCCCGACAGGGGGCAAAACCGGGGAGCTGTTTTTT.

The chain joins TRBV6-2 or TRBV6-3 to TRBJ1-6, with 7 nucleotides matching TRBD1. CDR1 and CDR2 (germline): MNHEY, SVGEGT. CDR3 length: 15 amino acids. Germline trimming cut 3 bases from V and 13 bases from J; bases unmatched to any gene: 12. CDR3: CASSYGQGGFWPLHF. Here the CDR3 DNA reads TGTGCCAGCAGTTATGGCCAGGGGGGATTTTGGCCCCTCCACTTT.

The chain uses TRBV29-1 and TRBJ2-7; 8 positions agree with TRBD2. V trimming: 5 bases; J trimming: 0 bases; junction bases outside the gene matches: 6. The CDR3 contains 14 residues. CDR1 and CDR2 from the germline V gene are SQVTM and ANQGSEA. The CDR3 DNA reads TGCAGCGTTTGGACTAGCTCAGACTCCTACGAGCAGTACTTC. Translation: CSVWTSSDSYEQYF.

The rearrangement joins TRBV11-1 to TRBJ1-6; the D is unclear. Germline V gene lookup returns CDR1 SGHAT and CDR2 FQDESV (reference sequence). The CDR3 contains 16 residues. The germline V and J ends were trimmed by 3 bases and 0 bases, with 9 bases remaining between them. The CDR3 nucleotides read TGTGCCAGCAGCTTTCGGGCGAGCTCCTATAATTCACCCCTCCACTTT. This encodes CASSFRASSYNSPLHF.

The genes are TRBV12-3 or TRBV12-4 and TRBJ1-1, with a tentative D call TRBD1 (6 bases). The V end was cut by 5 bases, the J end by 5 bases, with 12 bases between. The CDR3 totals 13 residues. DNA of the CDR3: TGTGCCAGCAGTGGGGGGGGCCGGACTGAAGCTTTCTTT. Encoded protein: CASSGGGRTEAFF.

The V and J genes are TRBV6-5 and TRBJ1-3, with D tentatively TRBD1 (5 bases). This CDR3 spans 16 amino acids. Deletions cut 2 bases from V and 4 bases from J, with 15 bases between. CDR1 and CDR2 from the germline V gene are MNHEY and SVGAGI. The CDR3 reads CASSYRGESGGNTIYF. CDR3 coding DNA: TGTGCCAGCAGTTACAGGGGAGAGTCTGGAGGAAACACCATATATTTT.

This clone has only one observation. CDR3 bases: TGTGCCAGCAGCCTAGTCCGGGGATACTATCAGCCCCAGCATTTT. It translates to CASSLVRGYYQPQHF. The gene calls are TRBV28 and TRBJ1-5; no clear D gene. The CDR3 consists of 15 residues. Trimming removed 6 bases from V and 5 bases from J, with 17 bases in between. The germline gives CDR1 MDHEN, CDR2 SYDVKM.

The chain carries TRBV15 and TRBJ2-6; D is tentatively TRBD1 or TRBD2 (6 bases each). Germline CDR1 and CDR2: LNHNV and YYDKDF (reference sequence). The ends were cut back, 4 bases at V and 3 bases at J, with 13 bases in the middle. CDR3 length: 16 amino acids. The CDR3 DNA follows: TGTGCCACCAGCATTAGACGGGGGCTTGGGGCCAACGTCCTGACTTTC. Protein: CATSIRRGLGANVLTF.

This rearrangement joins TRBV6-4 to TRBJ2-3, with 10 bases lining up with TRBD2. CDR3 size: 15 residues. Germline V lookup: CDR1 MRHNA, CDR2 SNTAGT. Trimming took 2 bases from V and 2 from J; bases not matched to a gene: 1. In nucleotides, the CDR3 is TGTGCCAGCAGTGACCTAGCGGGAGACACAGATACGCAGTATTTT. Protein sequence: CASSDLAGDTDTQYF.

About this clone itself: At the DNA level, this CDR3 is encoded by other sequences in the same sample as well. J is TRBJ2-7 and V is TRBV28; unclear D gene. CDR1 and CDR2 (germline): MDHEN, SYDVKM. V was trimmed by 3 bases and J by 1 base, leaving 4 bases between them. The CDR3 extends over 12 amino acids. As DNA, the CDR3 is TGTGCCAGCAGTTTGGGATCCTACGAGCAGTACTTC. This translates into CASSLGSYEQYF.

The DNA of the CDR3 is TGCAGTGCCCCCGGGGCAGATACGCAGTATTTT. Protein sequence: CSAPGADTQYF. The gene calls are TRBV20-1 and TRBJ2-3, with a tentative D call TRBD2 (5 bases). CDR3 length equals 11 residues. The V end was cut by 6 bases, the J end by 4 bases, with 8 bases between. Germline V CDR1 and CDR2: DFQATT, SNEGSKA (reference sequence).

The chain uses TRBV7-8 and TRBJ2-7; D unclear. Per the germline V gene, CDR1 is SGHVS and CDR2 is FQNEAQ. V lost 5 bases, J lost 3 bases, and 11 bases lay in between. This CDR3 has 13 amino acids. The DNA of the CDR3 is TGTGCCAGCAGCGGAATGCAGGACTACGAGCAGTACTTC. It translates to CASSGMQDYEQYF.

This sequence joins TRBV7-8 and TRBJ1-4; the D gene is possibly TRBD1 (6 bases). V gave up 1 base and J gave up 0 bases, with 21 bases separating them. Germline V gene data show CDR1 as SGHVS and CDR2 as FQNEAQ. The CDR3 covers 20 residues. The CDR3 bases are TGTGCCAGCAGCTTAGTTAGGGACACGTACCCCTTAGCAACTAATGAAAAACTGTTTTTT. Translated, it gives CASSLVRDTYPLATNEKLFF.

V usage is TRBV7-3 and J usage is TRBJ2-5, with 8 bases identical to TRBD2. Unmatched junction bases numbered 3, after V lost 8 bases and J lost 1 base. The CDR3 spans 13 residues. Germline loops: CDR1 SGHTA, CDR2 FQGTGA. The CDR3: CASSGLAQETQYF. The CDR3 nucleotides are TGTGCCAGCTCCGGACTAGCCCAAGAGACCCAGTACTTC.

The chain has TRBV5-5 and TRBJ1-2, with D uncertain. V lost 0 bases and J 3 bases, leaving 12 bases between the germline ends. There are 15 residues in the CDR3. Germline V CDR1 and CDR2: SGHKS, YYEKEE (reference sequence). CDR3 nucleotide sequence: TGTGCCAGCAGCTTGGGTGGTCCGGGAGACTATGGCTACACCTTC. Protein product: CASSLGGPGDYGYTF. Using reference TRBV5-5 and TRBJ1-2 for the parts outside the CDR3, the full variable domain is DAGVTQSPTHLIKTRGQQVTLRCSPISGHKSVSWYQQVLGQGPQFIFQYYEKEERGRGNFPDRFSARQFPNYSSELNVNALLLGDSALYLCASSLGGPGDYGYTFGSGTRLTVV.

V is TRBV6-5 and J is TRBJ1-1; D ambiguous. Per germline, CDR1 MNHEY and CDR2 SVGAGI. The V gene lost 6 bases and the J gene lost 0 bases, with 8 bases spanning the gap. This CDR3 comprises 13 residues. CDR3 nucleotides: TGTGCCAGCAGACCCGGGTTGAACACTGAAGCTTTCTTT. Translating it yields CASRPGLNTEAFF.

The CDR3 reads CASGQGDTGELFF. The CDR3 nucleotides read TGTGCCAGCGGACAGGGAGATACCGGGGAGCTGTTTTTT. The chain combines TRBV5-6 with TRBJ2-2; 8 bases line up with TRBD1. The CDR3 spans 13 residues. The germline V gene encodes CDR1 SGHDT and CDR2 YYEEEE. With V trimmed by 7 bases and J by 5 bases, 4 bases remained unmatched. Full variable domain (outside the CDR3, taken from reference TRBV5-6 and TRBJ2-2): DAGVTQSPTHLIKTRGQQVTLRCSPKSGHDTVSWYQQALGQGPQFIFQYYEEEERQRGNFPDRFSGHQFPNYSSELNVNALLLGDSALYLCASGQGDTGELFFGEGSRLTVL.

This CDR3 reads CASSSLGPSSTDTQYF. The CDR3 bases are TGTGCCAGCAGCTCCCTTGGGCCGTCTAGCACAGATACGCAGTATTTT. The chain has TRBV11-2 and TRBJ2-3; D remains unclear. The ends were cut back, 4 bases at V and 0 bases at J, with 14 bases in the middle. The germline CDR1 and CDR2 sequences are SGHAT and FQNNGV. This CDR3 is built from 16 residues.

V and J are TRBV7-9 and TRBJ2-2, with 10 bases identical to TRBD1. Germline values: CDR1 SEHNR, CDR2 FQNEAQ (reference sequence). CDR3 length: 18 residues. J was trimmed by 4 bases and V by 5 bases; bases with no gene match: 13. The CDR3 bases are TGTGCCAGCAGCCGATCTGGCGGGGGGACAGGGGTCACCGGGGAGCTGTTTTTT. This encodes CASSRSGGGTGVTGELFF.

Worth noting for this clone: This specimen includes other DNA sequences encoding the same CDR3. The chain combines TRBV28 with TRBJ2-1, with unresolved D. CDR1 and CDR2 from the germline V gene are MDHEN and SYDVKM. Trimming left V 6 bases short and J 2 bases short, with 2 bases between. This CDR3 contains 11 residues. The CDR3: CASSPYNEQFF. Here the CDR3 DNA reads TGTGCCAGCAGCCCCTACAATGAGCAGTTCTTC.

This rearrangement joins TRBV29-1 to TRBJ2-5; 8 bases map to TRBD1. This CDR3 is built from 14 residues. CDR1 and CDR2 from the germline V gene are SQVTM and ANQGSEA. After removal of 6 bases from V and 2 bases from J, the junction contained 8 bases not matched to a gene. The CDR3 sequence: CSVQLNRGQETQYF. The CDR3 DNA is TGCAGCGTGCAGCTAAACAGGGGGCAAGAGACCCAGTACTTC. The full variable domain, in which reference TRBV29-1 and TRBJ2-5 provide the parts outside the CDR3, is SAVISQKPSRDICQRGTSLTIQCQVDSQVTMMFWYRQQPGQSLTLIATANQGSEATYESGFVIDKFPISRPNLTFSTLTVSNMSPEDSSIYLCSVQLNRGQETQYFGPGTRLLVL.